This TCR beta chain was identified in a study of T-cell reconstitution after alpha-beta-depleted transplantation in children (dated by TCRdb to the mid-2010s). Regarding the study in general: The study quantitatively tracked T-cell immune reconstitution after TCRalphabeta/CD19-depleted allogeneic hematopoietic cell transplantation in children using TCR repertoire profiling. Study-wide findings and limitations: The apparently early alphabetaT-cell count recovery about two months after transplant was reportedly dependent on only several hundred rapidly expanded clones derived from non-depleted graft cells. The high TCRbeta diversity at day 60 in some patients was ascribed to recipient T cells and intrathymic progenitors that had survived conditioning. The frequencies of hyperexpanded clones fell over the following months, and after one year, T-cell counts and TCRbeta diversity were mostly attributed to newly produced T cells.

CDR1 and CDR2 are read off the germline V gene (reference sequence) as DFQATT and SNEGSKA. The CDR3 holds 18 amino acids from the cysteine to the phenylalanine. Just CDR3 DNA is preserved here, 54 bases in frame from base 1. Compared with germline, V lacks 0 bases and J lacks 7 bases; bases without a gene match: 10. The intended sense of this specimen's treatment or condition label: allogeneic hematopoietic cell transplantation with graft depleted of TCRalphabeta T cells and CD19 B cells. Transplant recipients were children who received TCRalphabeta/CD19-depleted allogeneic hematopoietic cell grafts. This clonotype occurred many times. Its specific antigen is unknown. Base qualities are not at hand, and no much larger clone is one base apart. Receptors were amplified or captured by PCR. The data were produced on an Illumina HiSeq 2500. Molecular barcoding was employed in the preparation of TCR libraries, with unique molecular identifiers being used to normalize TCRbeta repertoire quantification. The public reads were reprocessed in TCRdb via fastp at Q25 and MiXCR, keeping in-frame beta chains. Every CDR3 protein is listed once, alongside the most common genes and DNA of its rows. Recorded for this sample are under 300,000 distinct CDR3 sequences; 11% of them occurred a single time. The ten top clones hold less than 25% of the sample.

Recombination joined TRBV20-1 with TRBJ2-2; 14 bases in the junction line up with TRBD2. The TCR was taken from a male patient between 2 and 10 years old who had a stem cell transplant for chronic granulomatous disease, so the T cells may come from the graft donor. The material was peripheral blood, obtained 180 days after TCRalphabeta/CD19-depleted stem cell transplant. The bases are TGCAGTGCTAGAGAATTTCCGACTAGCGGGAGGGCCATCGGGGAGCTGTTTTTT. This sequence encodes CSAREFPTSGRAIGELFF.